The 6 T cell receptor beta chains reported below all come from one sample, sequenced in a study of blood T cell repertoires in COVID-19. TCRdb's copy holds only in-frame clones and misses some; the assay was immunoSEQ multiplex PCR. The sample consists of about 230,000 clones, 65% to 90% of them appearing once. Sequencing was done on a sample of peripheral blood. Every receptor here comes from a middle-aged man with COVID-19, enrolled during active disease.

The V and J genes are TRBV7-9 and TRBJ2-6; D uncertain. The germline CDR1 and CDR2 sequences are SEHNR and FQNEAQ (reference sequence). V lost 5 bases and J lost 4, with 9 bases in between. CDR3 length: 14 residues. The CDR3 loop is CASSAGRGANVLTF. The CDR3, as DNA: TGTGCCAGCAGCGCAGGAAGGGGGGCCAACGTCCTGACTTTC.

This clone was counted once. CDR3: CASSPQGSGNTIYF. The CDR3 DNA reads as TGTGCCAGCTCACCACAGGGGTCTGGAAACACCATATATTTT. The chain is built from TRBV18 and TRBJ1-3; TRBD1 might be the D (5 bases). Trimming removed 1 base from V and 1 base from J, with 5 bases in between. The CDR3 is made up of 14 amino acids. CDR1 and CDR2 from the germline V gene are KGHSH and LQKENI.

V usage is TRBV28 and J usage is TRBJ1-1, with 8 bases aligning to TRBD1. V was clipped by 4 bases and J by 3 bases; unmatched bases: 4. Germline CDR1 is MDHEN and CDR2 is SYDVKM. CDR3 length equals 14 residues. The CDR3 region is CASSSTGEHTEAFF. CDR3 DNA sequence: TGTGCCAGCAGTTCGACAGGGGAGCACACTGAAGCTTTCTTT.

This chain uses TRBV19 with TRBJ2-7; 10 positions match TRBD1. The length of the CDR3 is 14 residues. The V segment lost 7 bases and the J segment 2 bases; nucleotides outside the gene matches: 5. Germline V CDR1 and CDR2: LNHDA, SQIVND (reference sequence). CDR3 amino acids: CASTLGTGAYEQYF. The CDR3 nucleotides are TGTGCCAGTACCCTCGGGACAGGGGCCTACGAGCAGTACTTC. The whole variable domain, filled in from reference TRBV19 and TRBJ2-7, reads DGGITQSPKYLFRKEGQNVTLSCEQNLNHDAMYWYRQDPGQGLRLIYYSQIVNDFQKGDIAEGYSVSREKKESFPLTVTSAQKNPTAFYLCASTLGTGAYEQYFGPGTRLTVT.

The chain carries TRBV5-4 and TRBJ1-6; weak D call: TRBD1 (5 bases). Germline CDR1 and CDR2: SGHNT and YYREEE (reference sequence). This CDR3 is 15 amino acids long. V was trimmed by 4 bases and J by 5 bases, leaving 13 bases between them. CDR3 protein: CASSAGLTHNSPLHF. CDR3 DNA: TGTGCCAGCAGCGCGGGACTCACTCATAATTCACCCCTCCACTTT.

The rearrangement links TRBV9 to TRBJ1-3, with D perhaps TRBD1 (6 bases). Trimming removed 4 bases from V and 2 bases from J, with 10 bases in between. This CDR3 spans 14 amino acids. From germline, CDR1 is SGDLS and CDR2 YYNGEE. The CDR3: CASSKRGPGNTIYF. Here the CDR3 DNA reads TGTGCCAGCAGCAAGCGGGGGCCTGGAAACACCATATATTTT.